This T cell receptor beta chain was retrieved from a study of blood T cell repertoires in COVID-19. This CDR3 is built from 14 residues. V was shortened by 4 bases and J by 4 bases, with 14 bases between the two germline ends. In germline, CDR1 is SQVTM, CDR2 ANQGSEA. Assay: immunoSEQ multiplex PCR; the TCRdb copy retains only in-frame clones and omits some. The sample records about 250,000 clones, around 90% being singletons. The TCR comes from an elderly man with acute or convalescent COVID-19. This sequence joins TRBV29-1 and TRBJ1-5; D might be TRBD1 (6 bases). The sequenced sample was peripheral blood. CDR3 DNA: TGCAGCGTTGTTATACAGGGCGAAAATCAGCCCCAGCATTTT. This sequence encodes CSVVIQGENQPQHF.